The sequence of this T cell receptor (beta chain) was determined in a study of cytomegalovirus exposure and HLA in healthy donors. The CDR3 has 15 amino acids. V shed 4 bases, J shed 0 bases, and the junction held 9 bases outside the gene matches. Germline values: CDR1 SQVTM, CDR2 ANQGSEA. In the PCR, 60 Vbeta and 13 Jbeta primers were used. Only in-frame clones appear in the TCRdb table, and some are missing; sequencing was by immunoSEQ multiplex PCR. The data contain 150,000 to 200,000 clones, 80% of them seen just once; the ten biggest clones take up 1.5% to 2%. Sequenced input: PBMCs. The gene calls are TRBV29-1 and TRBJ2-7; 7 bases match TRBD1. The TCR sequence derives from a woman aged 25 to 39 in good health and CMV-seronegative. The CDR3 spells CSVVGLGQLSYEQYF. The CDR3 DNA reads TGCAGCGTTGTCGGGTTGGGACAGCTCTCCTACGAGCAGTACTTC.